Below, 24 T cell receptor beta chains from the same sample are listed, as sequenced in a study of blood T cells in healthy people across ages. PCR was performed a second time for about 7 to 11 cycles using a sample-barcoded 5' primer and a J-beta primer mix. Each CDR3 protein gets one entry after TCRdb re-called the 5' RACE reads with MiXCR. The table records around 500,000 distinct CDR3 sequences, 40% to 50% of them present only once. The source material was blood. The source is a man aged 80 or over in good health.

This clonotype was observed a few times. The chain carries TRBV6-5 and TRBJ2-2; 7 positions agree with TRBD2. The J segment lost 9 bases and the V segment lost 5 bases, leaving 3 bases of the junction unmatched. Germline V CDR1 and CDR2: MNHEY, SVGAGI. The CDR3 consists of 12 residues. The CDR3 sequence is CASSDGGRELFF. The CDR3, as DNA: TGTGCCAGCAGTGACGGGGGGAGGGAGCTGTTTTTT.

This clonotype was counted only a few times. The chain recombines TRBV7-2 with TRBJ2-2; D is unresolved. CDR1 is SGHTA and CDR2 is FQGNSA in the germline V gene. The CDR3 extends over 12 amino acids. Trimming removed 1 base at V and 7 bases at J, with 4 bases between. Here the CDR3 DNA reads TGTGCCAGCAGCTTAGGTATCGGGGAGCTGTTTTTT. This sequence encodes CASSLGIGELFF.

The V and J genes are TRBV7-9 and TRBJ2-1, with D perhaps assigned TRBD1 or TRBD2 (5 bases each). The V end was cut by 5 bases, the J end by 10 bases, with 12 bases between. The germline V gene encodes CDR1 SEHNR and CDR2 FQNEAQ (reference sequence). The CDR3 is made up of 12 amino acids. The CDR3 DNA is TGTGCCAGCAGCCGGGTGGGGACCGAGCAGTTCTTC. Translated: CASSRVGTEQFF.

V and J are TRBV7-2 and TRBJ2-7; 10 positions match TRBD1. This CDR3 region has 14 residues. CDR1 and CDR2 (germline): SGHTA, FQGNSA. J lost 7 bases, V lost 3 bases, and 6 bases had no gene match. CDR3 loop: CASSLGQGFREQYF. CDR3 in DNA: TGTGCCAGCAGCTTGGGACAGGGGTTTCGGGAGCAGTACTTC.

The chain joins TRBV7-2 to TRBJ1-4; D is ambiguous. The V gene's germline CDR1 is SGHTA and CDR2 FQGNSA. The CDR3 covers 15 residues. V lost 1 base, J lost 7 bases, and 13 bases lay in between. The DNA of the CDR3 is TGTGCCAGCAGCTTAGGGTCAGTGCGGGGTGAAAAACTGTTTTTT. It specifies CASSLGSVRGEKLFF.

The V and J genes are TRBV20-1 and TRBJ2-7, with D perhaps matching TRBD1 (5 bases). The CDR3 spans 15 residues. Germline V gene data show CDR1 as DFQATT and CDR2 as SNEGSKA (reference sequence). Trimming left V 4 bases short and J 1 base short, with 17 bases between. The CDR3 nucleotides are TGCAGTGCTACCGGAGCCAGGGATTCGTCCTACGAGCAGTACTTC. Amino acids: CSATGARDSSYEQYF.

V gene TRBV6-5 combines with J gene TRBJ1-2; no firm D call. Germline CDR1 is MNHEY and CDR2 is SVGAGI. V was clipped by 0 bases and J by 9 bases, with 26 bases between them. The CDR3 consists of 18 residues. CDR3 loop: CASSYSLTEAYYQASYTF. In DNA, the CDR3 is TGTGCCAGCAGTTACTCCCTGACGGAAGCTTACTACCAAGCGAGCTACACCTTC.

V and J are TRBV7-2 and TRBJ2-7, with D unresolved. The CDR3 totals 14 residues. Germline CDR1 is SGHTA and CDR2 is FQGNSA. V was trimmed by 1 base and J by 4 bases, leaving 11 bases between them. The CDR3 spells CASSLVLTEYEQYF. CDR3 DNA: TGTGCCAGCAGCTTAGTGTTGACTGAGTACGAGCAGTACTTC.

About this clonotype: This clone may be a read error of a much larger clone one base away. The chain recombines TRBV6-5 with TRBJ1-2; TRBD1 agrees at 9 bases. Germline V CDR1 and CDR2: MNHEY, SVGAGI. CDR3 length: 16 amino acids. The V and J ends lost 8 bases and 6 bases, in that order; junction bases with no gene match: 16. CDR3: CASGKIKQGAEDGYTF. The DNA of the CDR3 is TGTGCCAGCGGGAAGATAAAACAGGGGGCAGAGGATGGCTACACCTTC.

With regard to this clonotype: An end of the junction differs from the germline gene, which may be a read error. The genes are TRBV29-1 and TRBJ2-3; 8 bases fit TRBD2. Germline CDR1 and CDR2: SQVTM and ANQGSEA. The CDR3 runs to 16 residues. DNA for the CDR3: TGCAGCGTTTCCCGGCAAAGCGGGAGAGTCACAGATACGCGGTATTTT. Protein product: CSVSRQSGRVTDTRYF.

This clonotype was observed a few times. The chain has TRBV6-5 and TRBJ1-5, with 9 bases that match TRBD1. Germline lookup yields CDR1 MNHEY and CDR2 SVGAGI. The CDR3 contains 18 residues. The V gene end was trimmed by 0 bases and the J gene end by 2 bases; junction bases not matched to a gene: 8. The CDR3 nucleotides read TGTGCCAGCAGTTACTCGGGGACAGGGAGGGTGGGCAATCAGCCCCAGCATTTT. Its translation: CASSYSGTGRVGNQPQHF.

The chain couples TRBV6-2 or TRBV6-3 to TRBJ1-1; 11 nucleotides match TRBD1. The V segment lost 5 bases and the J segment 8 bases; nucleotides outside the gene matches: 10. The germline V gene has CDR1 MNHEY and CDR2 SVGEGT. The CDR3 has 15 amino acids. The CDR3 spells CASSNGGTGGYEAFF. The CDR3 nucleotides are TGTGCCAGCAGTAACGGGGGGACAGGGGGATACGAAGCTTTCTTT.

In its sample, this clonotype was seen a few times. The chain uses TRBV7-2 and TRBJ1-6; tentative D call: TRBD1 (6 bases). The CDR3 spans 15 residues. CDR1 is SGHTA and CDR2 is FQGNSA in the germline V gene. With 6 bases removed from V and 7 bases from J, the gap between germline ends came to 16 bases. The CDR3 loop reads CASRGGSSWNSPLHF. Written as DNA, the CDR3 is TGTGCCAGCAGGGGGGGCAGTTCATGGAATTCACCCCTCCACTTT.

The genes are TRBV20-1 and TRBJ1-1, with D possibly matching TRBD1 (5 bases). The CDR3 is 14 amino acids. From germline, CDR1 is DFQATT and CDR2 SNEGSKA (reference sequence). Trimming stripped 1 base from V and 0 bases from J, with 9 bases between. The chain's CDR3 is CSARADTLNTEAFF. CDR3 nucleotide sequence: TGCAGTGCTAGAGCGGACACTCTGAACACTGAAGCTTTCTTT.

The chain employs TRBV10-2 and TRBJ2-7; possible D gene TRBD2, 6 bases. The ends were cut back, 7 bases at V and 2 bases at J, with 15 bases in the middle. CDR1 and CDR2 (germline): WSHSY, SAAADI. The CDR3 length is 14 residues. CDR3 region: CASTKQTRTYEQYF. The CDR3 coding sequence is TGCGCCAGCACCAAACAGACTAGGACCTACGAGCAGTACTTC.

At least ten counts were recorded for this clonotype. The V call is TRBV6-1, the J call TRBJ2-3; 10 bases are shared with TRBD2. The CDR3 has 18 amino acids. Germline lookup yields CDR1 MNHNS and CDR2 SASEGT. Trimming at V came to 5 bases and at J to 2 bases, leaving 13 bases not matched to a gene. The CDR3 nucleotides read TGTGCCAGCAGTCCCTCTCCTTTCACTAGCGGGGTCACAGATACGCAGTATTTT. Its protein product is CASSPSPFTSGVTDTQYF.

The chain couples TRBV29-1 to TRBJ2-2, with D unclear. Looked up from germline, CDR1 is SQVTM and CDR2 is ANQGSEA. This CDR3 spans 12 amino acids. V dropped 4 bases and J dropped 6 bases, with 9 bases sitting between them. CDR3: CSVGRSPGELFF. The CDR3 nucleotides read TGCAGCGTTGGAAGGAGTCCCGGGGAGCTGTTTTTT.

The genes are TRBV5-1 and TRBJ2-1; tentatively, D is TRBD1 or TRBD2 (5 bases each). V lost 0 bases and J lost 7, with 17 bases in between. This CDR3 has 16 amino acids. CDR1 is SGHRS, CDR2 YFSETQ, per germline. The CDR3 sequence is CASSLASGQGSNEQFF. CDR3 nucleotide sequence: TGCGCCAGCAGCTTGGCCTCGGGGCAGGGTTCGAATGAGCAGTTCTTC.

This chain links TRBV12-3 or TRBV12-4 with TRBJ2-3; TRBD1 matches 8 bases. The V segment lost 6 bases and the J segment 2 bases; nucleotides outside the gene matches: 7. The CDR3 contains 15 residues. In nucleotides, the CDR3 is TGTGCCAGCAGCCACGGACAGGGTTCCACAGATACGCAGTATTTT. Its protein is CASSHGQGSTDTQYF.

V is TRBV12-3 or TRBV12-4 and J is TRBJ2-5; no clear D. The V end was cut by 5 bases, the J end by 4 bases, with 5 bases between. This CDR3 spans 11 amino acids. In nucleotides, the CDR3 is TGTGCCAGCAGTCAACTAGAGACCCAGTACTTC. Amino acid sequence: CASSQLETQYF.

The gene calls are TRBV20-1 and TRBJ2-4; 16 nucleotides align to TRBD2. Germline CDR1 and CDR2: DFQATT and SNEGSKA (reference sequence). V was pared by 6 bases and J by 15 bases, with 8 bases of the junction left unmatched. This CDR3 region has 13 residues. The CDR3 sequence is CSALPGLAGGTYF. The DNA for the CDR3 is TGCAGTGCCCTTCCGGGACTAGCGGGAGGGACGTACTTC.

This chain uses TRBV7-9 with TRBJ2-7; D tentatively fits TRBD1 or TRBD2 (5 bases each). The J call may be wrong; the DNA end is better matched by TRBJ2-5. The V gene's germline CDR1 is SEHNR and CDR2 FQNEAQ (reference sequence). CDR3 size: 12 residues. CDR3 sequence: CASSWGSKTQYF. CDR3 bases: TGTGCCAGCAGCTGGGGGTCGAAGACCCAGTACTTC.

J is TRBJ2-2 and V is TRBV15; 7 bases fit TRBD1. With V trimmed by 6 bases and J by 4 bases, 5 bases remained unmatched. CDR3 size: 14 residues. Germline CDR1 and CDR2: LNHNV and YYDKDF (reference sequence). The CDR3 nucleotides read TGTGCCACCAGAGAGGGGGCCAGCACCGGGGAGCTGTTTTTT. It is translated as CATREGASTGELFF.

CDR3 sequence (DNA): TGCAGTGCTGAAACCACAGGGGGGCACAATGAGCAGTTCTTC. Residues: CSAETTGGHNEQFF. V and J are TRBV20-1 and TRBJ2-1; TRBD1 matches 8 bases. V shed 5 bases, J shed 5 bases, and the junction held 8 bases outside the gene matches. Germline lookup yields CDR1 DFQATT and CDR2 SNEGSKA (reference sequence). This CDR3 region has 14 residues.